A selection of T cell receptor beta chains follows, all from one sample in a study of T cell responses to AZD1222 COVID-19 vaccine. TCRdb's table, derived via immunoSEQ multiplex PCR, lists solely in-frame clones and lacks some. Here the sample spans 140,000 or so clones, 89% being singletons. This material consisted of peripheral blood, taken on day 0 of AZD1222 vaccination. The origin of the receptors is an adult in good health. Both conserved end residues are part of each CDR3. D genes are given only for firm matches. The size of a clone is reported for some rows only, either as once, few or many, or as a class for expanded clones.

clone size,V gene,J gene,D gene,CDR3 DNA,CDR3 protein
NA,TRBV4-1,TRBJ2-1,NA,TGCGCCAGCAGCCAAGTCTGGGTATCGGCTAATCCGTTCTTC,CASSQVWVSANPFF
NA,TRBV20-1,TRBJ1-2,NA,TGCAGTGCTAGTTTCCAGGGCTTCTATGGCTACACCTTC,CSASFQGFYGYTF
NA,TRBV30,TRBJ1-6,NA,TGTGCCTGGAGCTACATGGAGCGGTTGAATTCACCCCTCCACTTT,CAWSYMERLNSPLHF
NA,TRBV11-2,TRBJ1-6,NA,TGTGCCAGCAGCTTAGGAACAGGGTTGTATAATTCACCCCTCCACTTT,CASSLGTGLYNSPLHF
NA,TRBV6-5,TRBJ1-2,NA,TGTGCCAGCAACCAACGGGACAATCCCTTTTATGGCTACACCTTC,CASNQRDNPFYGYTF
NA,TRBV15,TRBJ1-4,TRBD1,TGTGCCACCAGCAGACCTAGGACAGGGGTTAATGAAAAACTGTTTTTT,CATSRPRTGVNEKLFF
NA,TRBV3-1/TRBV3-2,TRBJ2-1,NA,TGTGCCAGCAGCCACCGTGGGGGGGCTTACAATGAGCAGTTCTTC,CASSHRGGAYNEQFF
few,TRBV7-8,TRBJ1-5,TRBD1,TGTGCCAGCAGTTATGACAGGGGTTACAATCAGCCCCAGCATTTT,CASSYDRGYNQPQHF
NA,TRBV5-4,TRBJ2-7,TRBD2,TGTGCCAGCAGCTTATCAGCGGGAGGAGGCTACGAGCAGTACTTC,CASSLSAGGGYEQYF
NA,TRBV19,TRBJ1-3,NA,TGTGCCAGTACCCCGGGGTGGGGAAACACCATATATTTT,CASTPGWGNTIYF